These 24 T cell receptor beta chains came from one sample sequenced in a study of T cells in Graves' hyperthyroidism and ophthalmopathy. Amplification of TCR beta CDR3 regions used RNA as the template. The HTBI primer set served for first-round RT-PCR of the TCR CDR3. TCRdb re-called the multiplex PCR reads with MiXCR, one entry per CDR3 protein. The table records 300,000 to 450,000 distinct CDR3 sequences, around a sixth of them present only once. Specimen: blood. The receptors were sampled from a woman in her thirties or forties with Graves' ophthalmopathy.

This chain uses TRBV24-1 with TRBJ1-1; D gene unclear. Between the trimmed V and J ends, which lost 1 base and 3 bases, there was a span of 8 bases. From germline, CDR1 is KGHDR and CDR2 SFDVKD. The CDR3 sequence is 14 residues long. The CDR3 coding sequence is TGTGCCACCAGTGATTTAAGACACGACACTGAAGCTTTCTTT. Translated: CATSDLRHDTEAFF.

This clonotype was seen at least ten times. The gene calls are TRBV20-1 and TRBJ2-7; TRBD2 aligns across 12 bases. Germline V gene sequence: CDR1 DFQATT, CDR2 SNEGSKA (reference sequence). Trimming removed 0 bases from V and 3 bases from J; junction bases left unmatched: 9. The CDR3 is 17 residues long. The CDR3 bases are TGCAGTGCTAGAGATCCCCTAGCGGGAGGGCGGGTCTACGAGCAGTACTTC. Its protein is CSARDPLAGGRVYEQYF.

There are many counts of this clonotype. The chain has TRBV6-5 and TRBJ2-3, with 10 bases lining up with TRBD2. Trimming removed 2 bases from V and 4 bases from J; junction bases left unmatched: 3. CDR1 and CDR2 (germline): MNHEY, SVGAGI. The CDR3 contains 15 residues. The CDR3 spells CASSYHSGRSDTQYF. The DNA of the CDR3 is TGTGCCAGCAGTTACCATAGCGGGAGGTCAGATACGCAGTATTTT.

This clonotype has ten or more counts. The chain is built from TRBV30 and TRBJ2-7; 11 bases map to TRBD2. V dropped 7 bases and J dropped 4; count of bases not matched to a gene: 3. In germline, CDR1 is GTSNPN, CDR2 SVGIG (reference sequence). The CDR3 is made up of 12 amino acids. The CDR3 nucleotides read TGTGCCTACTGGACTAGCGGGTACGAGCAGTACTTC. Its protein product is CAYWTSGYEQYF.

The sample holds many counts of this clonotype. The genes are TRBV28 and TRBJ1-2; D is unclear. Germline CDR1 and CDR2: MDHEN and SYDVKM. Trimming pared 1 base from V and 8 bases from J, leaving 11 bases between. This CDR3 is built from 13 residues. The CDR3 region has the DNA TGTGCCAGCAGTTTATCGGCAGCAGGAGGCTACACCTTC. Translation gives CASSLSAAGGYTF.

This clonotype was detected many times. The chain employs TRBV11-1 and TRBJ1-6; D is unresolved. With 1 base removed from V and 14 bases from J, the gap between germline ends came to 12 bases. The CDR3 totals 13 residues. CDR1 and CDR2 (germline): SGHAT, FQDESV (reference sequence). In nucleotides, the CDR3 is TGTGCCAGCAGCTTAGACCGCGGTTTGGCCCTCCACTTT. Protein: CASSLDRGLALHF.

At least ten counts were recorded for this clonotype. The chain carries TRBV6-5 and TRBJ2-7; 12 bases map to TRBD2. V trimming: 4 bases; J trimming: 6 bases; junction bases outside the gene matches: 10. The germline CDR1 and CDR2 sequences are MNHEY and SVGAGI. This CDR3 contains 16 residues. This CDR3 is CASSSSGRAIRVEQYF. CDR3 DNA sequence: TGTGCCAGCAGTTCTAGCGGGAGGGCTATTCGTGTCGAGCAGTACTTC.

Many counts were recorded for this clonotype. The V and J genes are TRBV20-1 and TRBJ2-4, with D hard to call. The CDR3 has 13 residues. Trimming cost V 5 bases and J 1 base, with 9 bases left between them. Germline V gene lookup returns CDR1 DFQATT and CDR2 SNEGSKA (reference sequence). The CDR3, as DNA: TGCAGTGCTGGGTTGAGGGCCAAAAACATTCAGTACTTC. Amino acid sequence: CSAGLRAKNIQYF.

This clonotype was counted ten times or more. The chain has TRBV4-1 and TRBJ2-5; tentative D call: TRBD1 (5 bases). Trimming removed 1 base at V and 4 bases at J, with 16 bases between. This CDR3 has 16 amino acids. In germline, CDR1 is MGHRA, CDR2 YSYEKL. The CDR3 protein is CASSQVGEGVRETQYF. In DNA, the CDR3 is TGCGCCAGCAGCCAAGTAGGGGAAGGGGTTCGAGAGACCCAGTACTTC.

This clonotype showed up many times. The rearrangement links TRBV7-8 to TRBJ2-5; D not certain. V was clipped by 5 bases and J by 4 bases, with 11 bases between them. The CDR3 runs 13 residues. The germline gives CDR1 SGHVS, CDR2 FQNEAQ. The CDR3 sequence is CASSPALRETQYF. DNA of the CDR3: TGTGCCAGCAGCCCCGCCCTGAGAGAGACCCAGTACTTC.

The chain recombines TRBV9 with TRBJ1-2; D possibly corresponds to TRBD1 (5 bases). Per germline, CDR1 SGDLS and CDR2 YYNGEE. V was pared by 4 bases and J by 2 bases, with 15 bases between. This CDR3 spans 15 amino acids. This CDR3 is CASSSTPGDNYGYTF. In nucleotides, the CDR3 is TGTGCCAGCAGCTCAACCCCGGGGGACAACTATGGCTACACCTTC. The variable domain in full, with the rest retrieved from reference TRBV9 and TRBJ1-2, is DSGVTQTPKHLITATGQRVTLRCSPRSGDLSVYWYQQSLDQGLQFLIQYYNGEERAKGNILERFSAQQFPDLHSELNLSSLELGDSALYFCASSSTPGDNYGYTFGSGTRLTVV.

The V gene is TRBV6-1, the J gene TRBJ2-1, with 8 bases identical to TRBD2. J was trimmed by 5 bases and V by 6 bases; bases with no gene match: 3. The germline CDR1 and CDR2 sequences are MNHNS and SASEGT. CDR3 length: 13 amino acids. The CDR3 DNA reads as TGTGCCAGCAGGGGAGCGGGAGACAATGAGCAGTTCTTC. Protein: CASRGAGDNEQFF.

This clonotype was seen many times. This rearrangement joins TRBV12-3 or TRBV12-4 to TRBJ1-1; D gene unclear. This CDR3 comprises 14 residues. Trimming removed 5 bases at V and 1 base at J, with 11 bases between. The CDR3 region is CASSTRLSNTEAFF. In DNA form, the CDR3 reads TGTGCCAGCAGTACCAGACTGTCGAACACTGAAGCTTTCTTT.

This clonotype turned up a few times. The rearrangement uses TRBV6-1 and TRBJ2-7; 7 bases align to TRBD2. CDR3 size: 15 residues. V was clipped by 1 base and J by 4 bases; unmatched bases: 7. In germline, CDR1 is MNHNS, CDR2 SASEGT. This CDR3 reads CASSEGGGKLYEQYF. CDR3 DNA: TGTGCCAGCAGTGAAGGGGGAGGGAAGCTTTACGAGCAGTACTTC.

DNA for the CDR3: TGTGCCAGCAGTTACTCGGGCGCACATCCTTCCTACGAGCAGTACTTC. Protein: CASSYSGAHPSYEQYF. The rearrangement uses TRBV6-2 or TRBV6-3 and TRBJ2-7; D not certain. The CDR3 loop spans 16 amino acids. V lost 0 bases, J lost 1 base, and 13 bases lay in between. Germline V gene data show CDR1 as MNHEY and CDR2 as SVGEGT.

This clonotype appeared many times. CDR3 sequence (DNA): TGTGCCAGCAGTCAACGGGACTTTGGAAAAGAGACCCAGTACTTC. This codes for CASSQRDFGKETQYF. The chain links TRBV28 to TRBJ2-5, with D maybe TRBD2 (6 bases). The V gene's germline CDR1 is MDHEN and CDR2 SYDVKM. The CDR3 is 15 residues long. V was clipped by 5 bases and J by 3 bases, with 16 bases between them.

This clonotype was recorded at least ten times. This chain connects TRBV5-6 to TRBJ2-5, with D possibly matching TRBD2 (5 bases). Germline V lookup: CDR1 SGHDT, CDR2 YYEEEE. CDR3 length equals 13 residues. Trimming shortened V by 4 bases and J by 2 bases, and 9 bases separated the two germline ends. The CDR3 nucleotides read TGTGCCAGCAGCCCTTGGGAGCAAGAGACCCAGTACTTC. It codes for CASSPWEQETQYF.

There are many counts of this clonotype. The chain couples TRBV29-1 to TRBJ2-7; TRBD1 matches 7 bases. The CDR3 is made up of 15 amino acids. Germline V gives CDR1 SQVTM, CDR2 ANQGSEA. V dropped 3 bases and J dropped 0; count of bases not matched to a gene: 8. CDR3 amino acids: CSVETGTETSYEQYF. DNA of the CDR3: TGCAGCGTTGAGACCGGGACAGAGACCTCCTACGAGCAGTACTTC.

This clonotype was counted many times. The chain employs TRBV20-1 and TRBJ1-5, with a weak D call TRBD1 (6 bases). Trimming removed 1 base from V and 4 bases from J, with 14 bases in between. The CDR3 runs to 15 residues. Germline assignment: CDR1 DFQATT and CDR2 SNEGSKA (reference sequence). For the CDR3, the DNA is TGCAGTGCTAGAGCGGGGGCAGGGTGGAATCAGCCCCAGCATTTT. It yields the protein CSARAGAGWNQPQHF.

The chain has TRBV6-1 and TRBJ1-1; TRBD1 aligns across 8 bases. The germline CDR1 and CDR2 sequences are MNHNS and SASEGT. J gave up 3 bases and V 4 bases, and 10 bases lay outside the gene matches. This CDR3 has 16 residues. CDR3 bases: TGTGCCAGCAGTGGGTTCTCGGACAGGGCGGACACTGAAGCTTTCTTT. Encoded protein: CASSGFSDRADTEAFF.

This clonotype appeared many times. The gene calls are TRBV20-1 and TRBJ2-7; no clear D. This CDR3 is 14 amino acids long. V was clipped by 0 bases and J by 2 bases, with 11 bases between them. Per germline, CDR1 DFQATT and CDR2 SNEGSKA (reference sequence). CDR3 coding DNA: TGCAGTGCTAGAGAACCTACCCCCACCTACGAGCAGTACTTC. This translates into CSAREPTPTYEQYF.

In this sample, this clonotype turned up a few times. The V call is TRBV11-1, the J call TRBJ2-5, with 11 bases aligning to TRBD2. Germline loops: CDR1 SGHAT, CDR2 FQDESV (reference sequence). CDR3 length: 16 residues. The V and J ends lost 5 bases and 4 bases, in that order; junction bases with no gene match: 9. The CDR3 DNA sequence: TGTGCCAGCAGCGACTTAGCGGGGGGGCCAGGAGAGACCCAGTACTTC. The encoded protein is CASSDLAGGPGETQYF. Variable domain in full (rest from reference TRBV11-1 and TRBJ2-5): EAEVAQSPRYKITEKSQAVAFWCDPISGHATLYWYRQILGQGPELLVQFQDESVVDDSQLPKDRFSAERLKGVDSTLKIQPAELGDSAMYLCASSDLAGGPGETQYFGPGTRLLVL.

There are many counts of this clonotype. The CDR3 DNA follows: TGTGCCTGGAGGAACATAATGGGACAGGGCCTTAGCGGGAGCACGTACGAGCAGTACTTC. The encoded protein is CAWRNIMGQGLSGSTYEQYF. V is TRBV30 and J is TRBJ2-7; D assignment may be TRBD1 or TRBD2 (9 bases each). The ends were cut back, 3 bases at V and 4 bases at J, with 34 bases in the middle. Germline assignment: CDR1 GTSNPN and CDR2 SVGIG (reference sequence). The CDR3 sequence is 20 residues long. The full variable domain, rest sourced from reference TRBV30 and TRBJ2-7, is SQTIHQWPATLVQPVGSPLSLECTVEGTSNPNLYWYRQAAGRGLQLLFYSVGIGQISSEVPQNLSASRPQDRQFILSSKKLLLSDSGFYLCAWRNIMGQGLSGSTYEQYFGPGTRLTVT.

At least ten counts were recorded for this clonotype. Germline and junction disagree at one end, which may indicate a read error. The chain has TRBV10-2 and TRBJ2-5, with D unresolved. The CDR3 is 11 amino acids. Germline loops: CDR1 WSHSY, CDR2 SAAADI. The CDR3 loop reads CASMLAETQHF. Written as DNA, the CDR3 is TGCGCCAGCATGTTGGCAGAGACCCAGCACTTC.